The 12 T cell receptor beta chains below were found in one sample sequenced in a study of T cells in Graves' hyperthyroidism and ophthalmopathy. Using RNA transcripts as the source, TCR beta CDR3 regions were amplified. HTBI primers drove first-round RT-PCR of the TCR CDR3. TCRdb re-derived calls from the multiplex PCR reads in MiXCR, one entry per CDR3 protein. The table has roughly 500,000 distinct CDR3 sequences, 40% to 50% seen once. Specimen: peripheral blood or thyroid tissue (not recorded which). Receptor source: an adult woman with Graves' disease, either hyperthyroidism or ophthalmopathy (not recorded which).

The chain has TRBV10-3 and TRBJ2-2; TRBD1 matches 10 bases. V lost 10 bases and J lost 6; bases outside the gene matches: 8. The CDR3 has 14 residues. CDR1 ENHRY and CDR2 SYGVKD come from the germline V gene. The DNA of the CDR3 is TGTGCCACCGGACAGGGGGAGAGTCCCGGGGAGCTGTTTTTT. Protein: CATGQGESPGELFF.

The chain recombines TRBV7-2 with TRBJ2-5; D is uncertain. CDR3 length: 18 amino acids. Deletions cut 1 base from V and 0 bases from J, with 18 bases between. Germline CDR1 and CDR2: SGHTA and FQGNSA. The CDR3 DNA follows: TGTGCCAGCAGCTTAGTTGCATCCCGAGATACGAACCAAGAGACCCAGTACTTC. Its protein is CASSLVASRDTNQETQYF.

This clonotype was seen at least ten times. This chain connects TRBV29-1 to TRBJ2-5; weak D call: TRBD1 (6 bases). CDR1 is SQVTM, CDR2 ANQGSEA, per germline. The CDR3 has 13 amino acids. Trimming took off 3 bases at V and 2 bases at J, with 10 bases between the two ends. The CDR3, as DNA: TGCAGCGTTGAGAGTCAGGGGCAAGAGACCCAGTACTTC. Translation gives CSVESQGQETQYF.

This clonotype was detected only a few times. The chain joins TRBV15 to TRBJ2-7; TRBD1 is a possible D gene (5 bases). Trimming took 3 bases from V and 3 from J, leaving 6 bases between them. Per the germline V gene, CDR1 is LNHNV and CDR2 is YYDKDF (reference sequence). This CDR3 is built from 12 residues. The CDR3 region has the DNA TGTGCCACCAGCAGTAGGGGCTACGAGCAGTACTTC. Translated: CATSSRGYEQYF.

The chain links TRBV2 to TRBJ1-2; weak D call: TRBD1 (5 bases). The CDR3 has 14 amino acids. Trimming shortened V by 4 bases and J by 7 bases, and 16 bases separated the two germline ends. Looked up from germline, CDR1 is SNHLY and CDR2 is FYNNEI. The CDR3 nucleotides are TGTGCCAGCAGTGCGCTTCAGGGTTACGGTGGCTACACCTTC. This gives the protein CASSALQGYGGYTF.

The chain has TRBV2 and TRBJ1-1; perhaps TRBD1 as D (5 bases). With 8 bases removed from V and 5 bases from J, the gap between germline ends came to 18 bases. This CDR3 has 14 residues. Germline CDR1 SNHLY, CDR2 FYNNEI. The CDR3 here is CASSGTYRWTEAFF. The CDR3 coding sequence is TGTGCCAGCTCCGGGACCTATCGATGGACTGAAGCTTTCTTT.

This clonotype has a count of ten or more. The rearrangement links TRBV7-3 to TRBJ2-5; a weak D match, TRBD2 (5 bases). Per the germline V gene, CDR1 is SGHTA and CDR2 is FQGTGA. The V and J ends lost 5 bases and 5 bases respectively, with 15 bases between them. The CDR3 is 14 residues long. Here the CDR3 reads CASSPGSPGETQYF. In nucleotides, the CDR3 is TGTGCCAGCAGCCCGGGATCCCCGGGGGAGACCCAGTACTTC.

This rearrangement joins TRBV7-9 to TRBJ2-7; possible D gene TRBD2, 5 bases. The V end lost 5 bases, the J end lost 6 bases, and 17 bases lay between the germline ends. The CDR3 totals 14 residues. CDR1 is SEHNR and CDR2 is FQNEAQ in the germline V gene (reference sequence). In DNA form, the CDR3 reads TGTGCCAGCAGCCAGTCCGGGGTCGGAGGCGAGCAGTACTTC. Its translation: CASSQSGVGGEQYF.

The chain couples TRBV20-1 to TRBJ2-7; the match to TRBD1 covers 9 bases. The V segment lost 7 bases and the J segment 3 bases; nucleotides outside the gene matches: 10. CDR1 and CDR2 (germline): DFQATT, SNEGSKA (reference sequence). CDR3 length: 14 residues. CDR3 sequence (DNA): TGCAGTGTTGTCGCGGGACAGGGAGGCTACGAGCAGTACTTC. Its translation is CSVVAGQGGYEQYF.

The gene calls are TRBV7-3 and TRBJ1-1; 8 bases align to TRBD1. This CDR3 is 16 amino acids long. Germline-derived CDR1 and CDR2 are SGHTA and FQGTGA. The V segment lost 4 bases and the J segment 6 bases; nucleotides outside the gene matches: 13. CDR3 nucleotides: TGTGCCAGCAGCTCACATACCGGGACAGGTAGGGCTGAAGCTTTCTTT. It yields the protein CASSSHTGTGRAEAFF.

This clonotype was counted a few times. Its ends do not fully match the called genes, so a read error is possible. The chain employs TRBV10-3 and TRBJ2-5; 7 nucleotides align to TRBD1. Germline lookup yields CDR1 ENHRY and CDR2 SYGVKD. CDR3 size: 14 residues. The CDR3 region is CAISGAGGQEAQYF. CDR3 coding DNA: TGTGCCATCAGCGGGGCAGGGGGACAAGAGGCCCAGTACTTC.

The chain recombines TRBV7-7 with TRBJ1-6; D is possibly TRBD1 (5 bases). This CDR3 has 16 amino acids. V lost 5 bases, J lost 10 bases, and 21 bases lay in between. The germline CDR1 and CDR2 sequences are SSHAT and FNYEAQ (reference sequence). The CDR3 spells CASSTAGGTSGSPLHF. The CDR3 DNA sequence: TGTGCCAGCAGCACCGCCGGCGGGACTAGCGGATCACCCCTCCACTTT.